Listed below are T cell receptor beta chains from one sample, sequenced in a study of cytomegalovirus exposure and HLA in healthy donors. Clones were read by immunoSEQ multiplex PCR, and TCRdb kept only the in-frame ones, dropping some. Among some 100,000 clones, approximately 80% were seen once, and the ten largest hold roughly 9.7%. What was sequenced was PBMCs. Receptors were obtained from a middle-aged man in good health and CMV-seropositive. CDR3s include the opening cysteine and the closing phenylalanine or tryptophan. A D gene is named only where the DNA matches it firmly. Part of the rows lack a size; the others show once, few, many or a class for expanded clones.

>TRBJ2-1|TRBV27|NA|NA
CATSSPGSYNEQFF
TGTGCCACCTCGTCCCCGGGATCCTACAATGAGCAGTTCTTC
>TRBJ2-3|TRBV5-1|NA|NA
CASRGTLSTDTQYF
TGCGCCAGCAGGGGGACACTCAGCACAGATACGCAGTATTTT
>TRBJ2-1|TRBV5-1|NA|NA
CASSWGQSNEQFF
TGCGCCAGCAGCTGGGGACAATCCAATGAGCAGTTCTTC
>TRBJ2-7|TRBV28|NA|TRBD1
CASRKDRGSYEQYF
TGTGCCAGCAGGAAGGACAGGGGTTCTTACGAGCAGTACTTC
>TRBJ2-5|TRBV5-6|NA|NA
CASSSHRGETQYF
TGTGCCAGCAGCTCACACCGGGGGGAGACCCAGTACTTC
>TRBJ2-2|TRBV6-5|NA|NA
CASSESRVQLFF
TGTGCCAGCAGTGAATCGAGGGTGCAGCTGTTTTTT
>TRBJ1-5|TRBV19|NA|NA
CASSMGSGQAGIYSNQPQHF
TGTGCCAGTAGTATGGGATCCGGGCAGGCGGGGATCTATAGCAATCAGCCCCAGCATTTT
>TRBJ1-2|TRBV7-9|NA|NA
CASIDSRGLSYGYTF
TGTGCCAGCATCGACTCCAGGGGATTATCCTATGGCTACACCTTC
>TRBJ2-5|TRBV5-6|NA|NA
CASSLGADGETQYF
TGTGCCAGCAGCTTGGGTGCAGACGGGGAGACCCAGTACTTC
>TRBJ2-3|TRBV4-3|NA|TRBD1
CASSQVQGSGADTQYF
TGCGCCAGCAGCCAAGTACAGGGGAGTGGCGCAGATACGCAGTATTTT
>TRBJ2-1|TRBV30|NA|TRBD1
CAWRGTGRHEQFF
TGTGCCTGGAGGGGGACAGGGCGGCATGAGCAGTTCTTC
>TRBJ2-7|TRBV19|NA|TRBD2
CASTAGGSYEQYF
TGTGCCAGTACGGCGGGGGGCTCGTACGAGCAGTACTTC
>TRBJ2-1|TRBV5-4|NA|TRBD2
CASSLPTGGSYNEQFF
TGTGCCAGCAGCTTACCCACGGGGGGCTCCTACAATGAGCAGTTCTTC
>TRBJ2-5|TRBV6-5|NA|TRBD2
CASTPPGGIETQYF
TGTGCCAGCACCCCACCCGGGGGGATAGAGACCCAGTACTTC
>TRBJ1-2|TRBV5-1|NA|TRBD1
CASSLATGNLHGYTF
TGCGCCAGCAGCTTGGCGACAGGGAATCTCCATGGCTACACCTTC
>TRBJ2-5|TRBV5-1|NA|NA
CASSLQANQETQYF
TGCGCCAGCAGCTTACAGGCAAACCAAGAGACCCAGTACTTC
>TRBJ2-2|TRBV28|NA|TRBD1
CASGGQGIGGELFF
TGTGCCAGCGGGGGACAGGGGATCGGCGGGGAGCTGTTTTTT
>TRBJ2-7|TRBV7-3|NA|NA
CASSFEGAYEQYF
TGTGCCAGCAGCTTTGAGGGGGCCTACGAGCAGTACTTC
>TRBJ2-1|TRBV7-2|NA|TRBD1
CASSLDGTAKQFF
TGTGCCAGCAGCTTAGATGGGACAGCCAAGCAGTTCTTC
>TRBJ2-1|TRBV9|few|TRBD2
CASSVDGGGASYNEQFF
TGTGCCAGCAGCGTAGATGGCGGGGGGGCCTCCTACAATGAGCAGTTCTTC
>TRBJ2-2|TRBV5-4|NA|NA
CASSLDRITGELFF
TGTGCCAGCAGCTTGGACAGGATCACCGGGGAGCTGTTTTTT
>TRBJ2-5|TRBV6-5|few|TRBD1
CASSKRTGVEETQYF
TGTGCCAGCAGTAAAAGGACAGGGGTCGAGGAGACCCAGTACTTC
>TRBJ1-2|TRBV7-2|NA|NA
CASSPKRETYGYTF
TGTGCCAGCAGCCCAAAGAGGGAAACCTATGGCTACACCTTC
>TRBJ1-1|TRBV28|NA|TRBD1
CASSKSPTGGTEAFF
TGTGCCAGCAGTAAATCCCCCACAGGGGGCACTGAAGCTTTCTTT
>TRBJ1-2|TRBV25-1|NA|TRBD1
CASTATGGEYGYTF
TGTGCCAGCACCGCGACAGGGGGCGAATATGGCTACACCTTC